This is a list of T cell receptor beta chains from one sample in a study of circulating tumor DNA in untreated peripheral T-cell lymphoma. The table came from immunoSEQ multiplex PCR; TCRdb's copy has only in-frame clones and leaves some out. This table holds about 2,000 clones, about 90% found once. The specimen sequenced was cell-free DNA from blood serum. These TCRs come from a human donor with peripheral T-cell lymphoma. Both conserved end residues are part of each CDR3. Fields, in order: D gene, J gene, clone size, V gene, CDR3 DNA, CDR3 protein. D genes are given only for firm matches. Size is omitted from some rows. Given values are once, few, many or a class for expanded clones.

D gene: NA
J gene: TRBJ1-5
clone size: few
V gene: TRBV19
CDR3 DNA: TGTGCCAGTAGTACAGGGTATCAGCCCCAGCATTTT
CDR3 protein: CASSTGYQPQHF

D gene: TRBD1
J gene: TRBJ1-1
clone size: NA
V gene: TRBV5-1
CDR3 DNA: TGCGCCAGCAGCTTCTCATCCAGGGGGCAGACTGAAGCTTTCTTT
CDR3 protein: CASSFSSRGQTEAFF

D gene: NA
J gene: TRBJ1-4
clone size: NA
V gene: TRBV14
CDR3 DNA: TGTGCCAGCAGCGAGCAGGGTCTCCCTAATGAAAAACTGTTTTTT
CDR3 protein: CASSEQGLPNEKLFF

D gene: NA
J gene: TRBJ1-1
clone size: NA
V gene: TRBV7-2
CDR3 DNA: TGTGCCAGCAGCTTAGGGGCTTCGAACACTGAAGCTTTCTTT
CDR3 protein: CASSLGASNTEAFF

D gene: TRBD1
J gene: TRBJ1-1
clone size: NA
V gene: TRBV7-2
CDR3 DNA: TGTGCCAGCAGCTCGCAATCGGGACAGCCCTCCTCGGGGACTTTCTTT
CDR3 protein: CASSSQSGQPSSGTFF

D gene: NA
J gene: TRBJ1-3
clone size: once
V gene: TRBV14
CDR3 DNA: TGTGCCAGCAGCCAAGTCGGAAACACCATATATTTT
CDR3 protein: CASSQVGNTIYF

D gene: TRBD2
J gene: TRBJ2-7
clone size: NA
V gene: TRBV19
CDR3 DNA: TGTGCCACGCGACCGGGGACTAACTCCTACGAGCAGTACTTC
CDR3 protein: CATRPGTNSYEQYF

D gene: NA
J gene: TRBJ2-5
clone size: NA
V gene: TRBV5-5
CDR3 DNA: TGTGCCAGCAGCTTGAGGCGGGGTTTGGGCCAAGAGACCCAGTACTTC
CDR3 protein: CASSLRRGLGQETQYF

D gene: TRBD2
J gene: TRBJ2-1
clone size: once
V gene: TRBV5-4
CDR3 DNA: TGTGCCAGCACGGCTAGCGGAGGGATGAGCAATGAGCAGTTCTTC
CDR3 protein: CASTASGGMSNEQFF

D gene: NA
J gene: TRBJ1-6
clone size: NA
V gene: TRBV9
CDR3 DNA: TGTGCCAGCAGCGAAGGGGTGTCCTATAATTCACCCCTCCACTTT
CDR3 protein: CASSEGVSYNSPLHF

D gene: NA
J gene: TRBJ1-1
clone size: NA
V gene: TRBV7-9
CDR3 DNA: TGTGCCAGCAGCCCCTTTGGGAGGGCTTTCTTT
CDR3 protein: CASSPFGRAFF

D gene: TRBD2
J gene: TRBJ2-3
clone size: NA
V gene: TRBV30
CDR3 DNA: TGTGCCTGGAGGGTAGCGGGAGGGGCAGATACGCAGTATTTT
CDR3 protein: CAWRVAGGADTQYF

D gene: TRBD1
J gene: TRBJ2-7
clone size: few
V gene: TRBV5-4
CDR3 DNA: TGTGCCAGCAGCGCCCGGACAGGGCCTACCTACGAGCAGTACTTC
CDR3 protein: CASSARTGPTYEQYF

D gene: TRBD1
J gene: TRBJ2-7
clone size: NA
V gene: TRBV7-6
CDR3 DNA: TGTGCCAGCAGCCCCGGGACAGGGGGAAAGTGGAGCTACGAGCAGTACTTC
CDR3 protein: CASSPGTGGKWSYEQYF

D gene: TRBD1
J gene: TRBJ2-3
clone size: NA
V gene: TRBV19
CDR3 DNA: TGTGCCAGTTACGGGACAGGCACAGATACGCAGTATTTT
CDR3 protein: CASYGTGTDTQYF

D gene: NA
J gene: TRBJ1-6
clone size: NA
V gene: TRBV5-1
CDR3 DNA: TGCGCCAGCAGCTTGGCCGGTTATGGTTCACCCCTCCACTTT
CDR3 protein: CASSLAGYGSPLHF

D gene: NA
J gene: TRBJ2-3
clone size: NA
V gene: TRBV18
CDR3 DNA: TGTGCCAGCTCACCAACAATTATAACTAGCACAGATACGCAGTATTTT
CDR3 protein: CASSPTIITSTDTQYF

D gene: TRBD2
J gene: TRBJ2-1
clone size: NA
V gene: TRBV5-1
CDR3 DNA: TGCGCCAGCAGCTTGCTGGTAGCGGGGGGGTACAATGAGCAGTTCTTC
CDR3 protein: CASSLLVAGGYNEQFF

D gene: TRBD1
J gene: TRBJ2-3
clone size: NA
V gene: TRBV7-9
CDR3 DNA: TGTGCCAGCAGCGCTCCGCCGGGACAGGGGAACACAGATACGCAGTATTTT
CDR3 protein: CASSAPPGQGNTDTQYF

D gene: TRBD1
J gene: TRBJ2-1
clone size: once
V gene: TRBV6-4
CDR3 DNA: TGTGCCAGCAGCCCCCACAGGGGAAGGGTTTATGAGCAGTTCTTC
CDR3 protein: CASSPHRGRVYEQFF

D gene: TRBD1
J gene: TRBJ2-7
clone size: NA
V gene: TRBV6-5
CDR3 DNA: TGTGCCAGCAGTCCCAGACAGGGTGGATACGAGCAGTACTTC
CDR3 protein: CASSPRQGGYEQYF

D gene: TRBD2
J gene: TRBJ2-2
clone size: NA
V gene: TRBV19
CDR3 DNA: TGTGCCACCCTCCGAGCTGGGACTAGCAAGGGCGGGGAGCTGTTTTTT
CDR3 protein: CATLRAGTSKGGELFF

D gene: TRBD1
J gene: TRBJ1-2
clone size: once
V gene: TRBV6-5
CDR3 DNA: TGTGCCAGCAACCGGGGACAGGGGAATGGCTACACCTTC
CDR3 protein: CASNRGQGNGYTF

D gene: TRBD1
J gene: TRBJ2-6
clone size: NA
V gene: TRBV19
CDR3 DNA: TGTGCCAGTAGTTCCGGGACAGGGGGCGCTGGGGCCAACGTCCTGACTTTC
CDR3 protein: CASSSGTGGAGANVLTF

D gene: TRBD1
J gene: TRBJ1-1
clone size: NA
V gene: TRBV28
CDR3 DNA: TGTGCCAGCAGTTTACTCGGGACAGGGGGAAAGAACACTGAAGCTTTCTTT
CDR3 protein: CASSLLGTGGKNTEAFF

D gene: NA
J gene: TRBJ1-1
clone size: NA
V gene: TRBV29-1
CDR3 DNA: TGCAGCGTTAGAAAGGTTTTGAACACTGAAGCTTTCTTT
CDR3 protein: CSVRKVLNTEAFF

D gene: NA
J gene: TRBJ1-1
clone size: NA
V gene: TRBV6-5
CDR3 DNA: TGTGCCAGCAGAACGGGGGGGACTGAAGCTTTCTTT
CDR3 protein: CASRTGGTEAFF

D gene: NA
J gene: TRBJ1-1
clone size: NA
V gene: TRBV6-5
CDR3 DNA: TGTGCCAGCAGGTCTGGGGGGAAAGCTTTCTTT
CDR3 protein: CASRSGGKAFF

D gene: NA
J gene: TRBJ2-5
clone size: NA
V gene: TRBV18
CDR3 DNA: TGTGCCAGCTCACCGAGGGCCCAAGAGACCCAGTACTTC
CDR3 protein: CASSPRAQETQYF

D gene: NA
J gene: TRBJ1-3
clone size: NA
V gene: TRBV20-1
CDR3 DNA: TGCAGTGCTAGTGGAAACACCATATATTTT
CDR3 protein: CSASGNTIYF

D gene: NA
J gene: TRBJ1-2
clone size: NA
V gene: TRBV7-2
CDR3 DNA: TGTGCCAGCAGCTCCTACCCACCCAAGGCCAGTGGCTACACCTTC
CDR3 protein: CASSSYPPKASGYTF

D gene: TRBD2
J gene: TRBJ2-6
clone size: NA
V gene: TRBV4-2
CDR3 DNA: TGTGCCAGCAGCCAAGACGAGGTAGCGGGTAGCTCTGGGGCCAACGTCCTGACTTTC
CDR3 protein: CASSQDEVAGSSGANVLTF

D gene: TRBD2
J gene: TRBJ2-7
clone size: NA
V gene: TRBV5-1
CDR3 DNA: TGCGCCAGCAGCGCACTCCCCGGGACTAGGGACGAGCAGTACTTC
CDR3 protein: CASSALPGTRDEQYF

D gene: TRBD1
J gene: TRBJ2-3
clone size: NA
V gene: TRBV11-2
CDR3 DNA: TGTGCCAGCAGCTTAGGGACAGGTTATTCCCAAGTAGGTACAGATACGCAGTATTTT
CDR3 protein: CASSLGTGYSQVGTDTQYF

D gene: NA
J gene: TRBJ2-2
clone size: NA
V gene: TRBV27
CDR3 DNA: TGTGCCAGCAGTCTCCGAATAGCGGTTACCGGGGGGGAGCTGTTTTTT
CDR3 protein: CASSLRIAVTGGELFF

D gene: NA
J gene: TRBJ1-6
clone size: NA
V gene: TRBV4-1
CDR3 DNA: TGCGCCAGCAGCCAAGATATCCCGGGGGCGCTTAATAATTCACCCCTCCACTTT
CDR3 protein: CASSQDIPGALNNSPLHF